This TCR beta chain emerged from a study of T cell responses to AZD1222 COVID-19 vaccine. Germline V CDR1 and CDR2: SGHNT, YENEEA. The CDR3 is made up of 17 amino acids. With V trimmed by 2 bases and J by 7 bases, 8 bases remained unmatched. Generated by immunoSEQ multiplex PCR, the TCRdb table keeps only in-frame clones and is missing some. The sample holds 100,000 to 150,000 clones, around 90% seen once. The TCR originated in an adult who received the AZD1222 COVID-19 vaccine. The V gene is TRBV11-3, the J gene TRBJ2-1; 13 bases are shared with TRBD2. The source material was peripheral blood, sampled 28 days after the second AZD1222 dose. The CDR3 region has the DNA TGTGCCAGCAGCTTACTCGGACTAGCGGGAGTTAAAAATGAGCAGTTCTTC. It specifies CASSLLGLAGVKNEQFF. Full variable domain (missing parts from reference TRBV11-3 and TRBJ2-1): EAGVVQSPRYKIIEKKQPVAFWCNPISGHNTLYWYLQNLGQGPELLIRYENEEAVDDSQLPKDRFSAERLKGVDSTLKIQPAELGDSAVYLCASSLLGLAGVKNEQFFGPGTRLTVL.